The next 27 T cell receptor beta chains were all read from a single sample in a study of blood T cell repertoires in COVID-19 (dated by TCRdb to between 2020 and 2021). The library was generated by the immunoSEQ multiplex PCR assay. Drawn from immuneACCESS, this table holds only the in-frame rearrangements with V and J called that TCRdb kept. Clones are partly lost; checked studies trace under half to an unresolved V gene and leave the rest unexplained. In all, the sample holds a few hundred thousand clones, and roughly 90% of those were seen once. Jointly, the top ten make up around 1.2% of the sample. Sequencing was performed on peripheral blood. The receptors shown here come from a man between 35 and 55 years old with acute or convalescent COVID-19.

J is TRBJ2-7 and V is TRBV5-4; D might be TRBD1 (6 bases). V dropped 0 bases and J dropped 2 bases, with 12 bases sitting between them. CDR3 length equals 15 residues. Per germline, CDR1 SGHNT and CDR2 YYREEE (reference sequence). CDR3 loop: CASSLAVGAPYEQYF. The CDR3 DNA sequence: TGTGCCAGCAGCTTGGCCGTGGGGGCCCCCTACGAGCAGTACTTC. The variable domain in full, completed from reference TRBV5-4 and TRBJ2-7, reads ETGVTQSPTHLIKTRGQQVTLRCSSQSGHNTVSWYQQALGQGPQFIFQYYREEENGRGNFPPRFSGLQFPNYSSELNVNALELDDSALYLCASSLAVGAPYEQYFGPGTRLTVT.

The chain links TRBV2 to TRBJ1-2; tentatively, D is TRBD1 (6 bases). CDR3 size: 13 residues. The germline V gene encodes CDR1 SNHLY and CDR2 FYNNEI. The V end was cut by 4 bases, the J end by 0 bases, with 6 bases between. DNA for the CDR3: TGTGCCAGCAGTGGGGGGCCTAACTATGGCTACACCTTC. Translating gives CASSGGPNYGYTF.

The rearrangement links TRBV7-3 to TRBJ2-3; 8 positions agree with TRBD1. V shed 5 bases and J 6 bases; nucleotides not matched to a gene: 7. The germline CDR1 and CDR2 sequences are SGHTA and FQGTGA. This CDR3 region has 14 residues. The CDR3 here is CASSPGGGADTQYF. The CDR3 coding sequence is TGTGCCAGCAGCCCAGGGGGCGGGGCGGATACGCAGTATTTT.

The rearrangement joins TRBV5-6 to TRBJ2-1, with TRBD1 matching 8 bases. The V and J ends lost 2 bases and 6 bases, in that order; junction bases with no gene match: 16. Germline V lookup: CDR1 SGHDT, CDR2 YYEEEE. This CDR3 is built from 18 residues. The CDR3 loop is CASSFRRLGQAVGNEQFF. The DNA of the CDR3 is TGTGCCAGCAGCTTTCGAAGGTTGGGACAGGCGGTGGGCAATGAGCAGTTCTTC.

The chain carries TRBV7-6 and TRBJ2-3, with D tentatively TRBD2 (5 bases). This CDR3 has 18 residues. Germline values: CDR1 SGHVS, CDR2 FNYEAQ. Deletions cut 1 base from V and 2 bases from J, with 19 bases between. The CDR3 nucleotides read TGTGCCAGCAGCTTAGTGGCCGAGGGCGCCACCTTCACAGATACGCAGTATTTT. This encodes CASSLVAEGATFTDTQYF. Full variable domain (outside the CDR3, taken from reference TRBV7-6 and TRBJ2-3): GAGVSQSPRYKVTKRGQDVALRCDPISGHVSLYWYRQALGQGPEFLTYFNYEAQQDKSGLPNDRFSAERPEGSISTLTIQRTEQRDSAMYRCASSLVAEGATFTDTQYFGPGTRLTVL.

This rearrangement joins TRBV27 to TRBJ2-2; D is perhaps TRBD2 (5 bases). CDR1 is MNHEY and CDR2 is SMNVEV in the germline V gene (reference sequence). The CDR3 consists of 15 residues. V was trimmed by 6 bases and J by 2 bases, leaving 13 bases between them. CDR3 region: CASSPTRINTGELFF. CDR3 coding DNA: TGTGCCAGCAGCCCAACTAGAATCAACACCGGGGAGCTGTTTTTT.

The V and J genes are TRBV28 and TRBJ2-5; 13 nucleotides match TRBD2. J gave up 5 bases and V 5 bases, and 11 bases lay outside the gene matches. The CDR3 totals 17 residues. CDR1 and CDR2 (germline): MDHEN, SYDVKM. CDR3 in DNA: TGTGCCAGCAGTGGAGGGACTAGCGGGGTATATACGGAGACCCAGTACTTC. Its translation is CASSGGTSGVYTETQYF.

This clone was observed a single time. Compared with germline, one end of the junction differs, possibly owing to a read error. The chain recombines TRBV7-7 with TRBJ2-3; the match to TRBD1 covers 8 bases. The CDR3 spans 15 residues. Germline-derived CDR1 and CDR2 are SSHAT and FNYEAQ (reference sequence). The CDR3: CASSLGQGLTDTQYF. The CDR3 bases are TGTGCTAGCAGCTTAGGACAGGGACTCACAGATACGCAGTATTTT. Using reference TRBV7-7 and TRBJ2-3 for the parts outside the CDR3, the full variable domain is GAGVSQSPRYKVTKRGQDVTLRCDPISSHATLYWYQQALGQGPEFLTYFNYEAQPDKSGLPSDRFSAERPEGSISTLTIQRTEQRDSAMYRCASSLGQGLTDTQYFGPGTRLTVL.

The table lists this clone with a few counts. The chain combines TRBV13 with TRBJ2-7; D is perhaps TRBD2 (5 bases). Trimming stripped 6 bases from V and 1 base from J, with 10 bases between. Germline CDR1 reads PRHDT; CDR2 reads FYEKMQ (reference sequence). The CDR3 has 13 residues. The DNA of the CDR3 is TGTGCCAGCAGGCCACCGGGGTCCTACGAGCAGTACTTC. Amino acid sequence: CASRPPGSYEQYF.

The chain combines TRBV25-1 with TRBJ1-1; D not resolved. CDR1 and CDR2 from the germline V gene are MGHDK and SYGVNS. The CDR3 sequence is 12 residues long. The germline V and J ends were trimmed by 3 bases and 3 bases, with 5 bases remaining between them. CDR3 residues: CASSDLYTEAFF. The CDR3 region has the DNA TGTGCCAGCAGTGACCTTTACACTGAAGCTTTCTTT.

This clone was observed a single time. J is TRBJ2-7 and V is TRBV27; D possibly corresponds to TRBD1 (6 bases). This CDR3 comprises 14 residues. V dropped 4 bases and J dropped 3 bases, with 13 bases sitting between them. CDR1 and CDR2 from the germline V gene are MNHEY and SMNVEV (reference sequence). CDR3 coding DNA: TGTGCCAGCAGTTATGGGGGCACAATCTACGAGCAGTACTTC. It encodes CASSYGGTIYEQYF.

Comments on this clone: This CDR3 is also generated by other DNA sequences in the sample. The CDR3 nucleotides read TGTGCCAGCAGCCTTAGCGGGGGGGTTACAGATACGCAGTATTTT. Residues: CASSLSGGVTDTQYF. The chain carries TRBV4-2 and TRBJ2-3; the match to TRBD2 covers 11 bases. V trimming: 4 bases; J trimming: 3 bases; junction bases outside the gene matches: 3. The CDR3 loop spans 15 amino acids. Germline loops: CDR1 LGHNA, CDR2 YNFKEQ.

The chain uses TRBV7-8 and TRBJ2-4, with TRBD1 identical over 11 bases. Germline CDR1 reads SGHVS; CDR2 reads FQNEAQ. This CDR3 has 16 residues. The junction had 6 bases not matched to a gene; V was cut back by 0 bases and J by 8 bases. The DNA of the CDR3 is TGTGCCAGCAGCTTAGCGTTTCTGGGACAGGGGGACATTCAGTACTTC. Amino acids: CASSLAFLGQGDIQYF. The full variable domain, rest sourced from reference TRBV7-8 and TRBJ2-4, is GAGVSQSPRYKVAKRGQDVALRCDPISGHVSLFWYQQALGQGPEFLTYFQNEAQLDKSGLPSDRFFAERPEGSVSTLKIQRTQQEDSAVYLCASSLAFLGQGDIQYFGAGTRLSVL.

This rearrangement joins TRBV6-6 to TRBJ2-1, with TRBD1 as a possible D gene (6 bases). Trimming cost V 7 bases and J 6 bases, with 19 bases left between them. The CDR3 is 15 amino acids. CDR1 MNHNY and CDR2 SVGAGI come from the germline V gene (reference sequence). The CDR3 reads CASTRGGGRVNEQFF. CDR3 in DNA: TGTGCCAGCACAAGAGGTGGGGGCCGGGTCAATGAGCAGTTCTTC.

The CDR3 spells CASSYSAGDYGYTF. The CDR3 DNA sequence: TGTGCCAGCAGTTACTCAGCAGGGGACTATGGCTACACCTTC. This chain uses TRBV6-5 with TRBJ1-2; possibly TRBD1 for D (6 bases). V dropped 0 bases and J dropped 3 bases, with 8 bases sitting between them. The length of the CDR3 is 14 residues. Germline loops: CDR1 MNHEY, CDR2 SVGAGI.

CDR3 loop: CASSEVGPGANVLTF. The CDR3 DNA sequence: TGTGCCAGCAGTGAGGTAGGCCCTGGGGCCAACGTCCTGACTTTC. The chain couples TRBV6-2 or TRBV6-3 to TRBJ2-6, with D hard to call. V was trimmed by 5 bases and J by 2 bases, leaving 10 bases between them. The germline gives CDR1 MNHEY, CDR2 SVGEGT. CDR3 size: 15 residues.

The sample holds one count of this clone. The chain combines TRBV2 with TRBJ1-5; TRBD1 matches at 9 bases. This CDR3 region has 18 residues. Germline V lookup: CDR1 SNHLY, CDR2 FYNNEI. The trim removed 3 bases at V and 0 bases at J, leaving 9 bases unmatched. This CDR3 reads CASSDPLTGGNSNQPQHF. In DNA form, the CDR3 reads TGTGCCAGCAGTGACCCTTTGACAGGGGGTAATAGCAATCAGCCCCAGCATTTT.

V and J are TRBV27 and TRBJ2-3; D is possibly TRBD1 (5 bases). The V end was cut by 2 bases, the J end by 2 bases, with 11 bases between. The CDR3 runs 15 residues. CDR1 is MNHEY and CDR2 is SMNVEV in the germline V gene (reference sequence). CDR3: CASSLLAGNTDTQYF. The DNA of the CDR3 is TGTGCCAGCAGTTTACTGGCAGGGAACACAGATACGCAGTATTTT.

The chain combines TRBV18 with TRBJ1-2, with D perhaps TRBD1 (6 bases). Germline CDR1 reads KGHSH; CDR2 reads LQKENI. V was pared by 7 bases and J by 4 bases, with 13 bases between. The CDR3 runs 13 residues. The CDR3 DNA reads TGTGCCAGCTTCACCGACAGGTCCTATGGCTACACCTTC. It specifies CASFTDRSYGYTF. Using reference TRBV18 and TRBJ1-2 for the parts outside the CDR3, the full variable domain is NAGVMQNPRHLVRRRGQEARLRCSPMKGHSHVYWYRQLPEEGLKFMVYLQKENIIDESGMPKERFSAEFPKEGPSILRIQQVVRGDSAAYFCASFTDRSYGYTFGSGTRLTVV.

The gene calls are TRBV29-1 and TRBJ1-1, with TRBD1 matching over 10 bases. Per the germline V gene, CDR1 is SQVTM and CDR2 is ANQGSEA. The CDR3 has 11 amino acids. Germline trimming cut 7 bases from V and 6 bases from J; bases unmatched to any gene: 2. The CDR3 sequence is CSGQGAAEAFF. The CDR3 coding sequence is TGCAGCGGACAGGGGGCTGCTGAAGCTTTCTTT.

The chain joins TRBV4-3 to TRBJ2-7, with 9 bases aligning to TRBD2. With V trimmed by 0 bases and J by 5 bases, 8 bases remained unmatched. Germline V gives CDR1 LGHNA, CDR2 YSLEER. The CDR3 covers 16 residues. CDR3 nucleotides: TGCGCCAGCAGCCAAGATCTGGCGGGGGGGCTGGACGAGCAGTACTTC. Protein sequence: CASSQDLAGGLDEQYF.

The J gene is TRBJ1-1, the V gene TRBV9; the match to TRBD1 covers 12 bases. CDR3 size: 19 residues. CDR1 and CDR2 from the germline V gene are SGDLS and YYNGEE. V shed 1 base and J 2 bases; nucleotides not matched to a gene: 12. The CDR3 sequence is CASSVFRDRGHQINTEAFF. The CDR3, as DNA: TGTGCCAGCAGCGTATTCAGGGACAGGGGGCATCAAATTAACACTGAAGCTTTCTTT.

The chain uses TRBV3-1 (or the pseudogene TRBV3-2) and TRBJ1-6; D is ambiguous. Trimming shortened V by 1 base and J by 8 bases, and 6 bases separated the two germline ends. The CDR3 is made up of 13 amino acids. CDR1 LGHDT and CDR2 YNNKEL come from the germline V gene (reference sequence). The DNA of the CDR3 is TGTGCCAGCAGCCAAGCAACGGATTCACCCCTCCACTTT. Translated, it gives CASSQATDSPLHF.

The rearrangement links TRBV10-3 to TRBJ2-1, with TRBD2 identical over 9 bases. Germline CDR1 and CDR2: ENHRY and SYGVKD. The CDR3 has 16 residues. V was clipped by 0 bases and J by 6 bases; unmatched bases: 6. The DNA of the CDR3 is TGTGCCATCAGTGAGTCATGGGCGGGAGGGCTCAATGAGCAGTTCTTC. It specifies CAISESWAGGLNEQFF.

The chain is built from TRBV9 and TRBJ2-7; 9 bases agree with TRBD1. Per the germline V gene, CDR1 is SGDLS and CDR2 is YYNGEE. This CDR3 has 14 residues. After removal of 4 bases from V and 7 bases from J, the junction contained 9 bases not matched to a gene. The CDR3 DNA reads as TGTGCCAGCAGCACTCACAGGGGGCCGGGGGAGCAGTACTTC. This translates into CASSTHRGPGEQYF.

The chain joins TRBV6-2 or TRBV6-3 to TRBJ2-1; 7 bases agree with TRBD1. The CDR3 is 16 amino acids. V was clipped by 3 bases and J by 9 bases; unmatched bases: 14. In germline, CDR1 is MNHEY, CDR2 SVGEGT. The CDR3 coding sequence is TGTGCCAGCAGTTATATCGAGGGGGCTTATGAGGGTGAGCAGTTCTTC. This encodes CASSYIEGAYEGEQFF.

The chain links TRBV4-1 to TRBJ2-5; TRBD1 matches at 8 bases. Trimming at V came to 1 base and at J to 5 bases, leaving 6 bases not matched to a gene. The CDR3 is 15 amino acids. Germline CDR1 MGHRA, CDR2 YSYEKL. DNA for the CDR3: TGCGCCAGCAGCCAAGGACAGGGGACCAAGGAGACCCAGTACTTC. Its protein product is CASSQGQGTKETQYF.